This T cell receptor (beta chain) appears in the sequencing data of a study of cytomegalovirus exposure and HLA in healthy donors. V shed 1 base and J shed 3 bases, with 13 bases lying between them. This CDR3 has 15 residues. Germline V gene lookup returns CDR1 MNHNS and CDR2 SASEGT. This clone has more than one count but fewer than ten. Some clones are missing from TCRdb's copy, which holds only in-frame ones; the method was immunoSEQ multiplex PCR. The sample includes about 82,000 clones, 90% to 95% of them seen just once. The V and J genes are TRBV6-1 and TRBJ2-7, with D possibly being TRBD2 (5 bases). The TCR comes from a man aged 18 to 30 in good health and CMV-seronegative. Sequenced: PBMCs. The CDR3 sequence is CASSEGGLTIYEQYF. CDR3 nucleotide sequence: TGTGCCAGCAGTGAAGGAGGACTGACGATCTACGAGCAGTACTTC.